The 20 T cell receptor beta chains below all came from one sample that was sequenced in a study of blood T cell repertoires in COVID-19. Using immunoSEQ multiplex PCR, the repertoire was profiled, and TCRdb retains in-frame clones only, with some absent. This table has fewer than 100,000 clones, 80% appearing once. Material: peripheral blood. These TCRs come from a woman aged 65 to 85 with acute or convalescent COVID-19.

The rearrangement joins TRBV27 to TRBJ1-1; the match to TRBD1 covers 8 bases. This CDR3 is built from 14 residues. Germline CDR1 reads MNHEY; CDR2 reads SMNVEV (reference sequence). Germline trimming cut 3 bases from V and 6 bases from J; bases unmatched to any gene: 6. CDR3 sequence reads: CASSFGQGWAEAFF. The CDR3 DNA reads TGTGCCAGCAGTTTCGGACAGGGTTGGGCTGAAGCTTTCTTT.

The DNA of the CDR3 is TGTGCCAGCAGCCCCGGCCTTAGGACTAGCGGGAGCCATGAGCAGTTCTTC. It is translated as CASSPGLRTSGSHEQFF. The rearrangement uses TRBV11-2 and TRBJ2-1; TRBD2 matches 13 bases. V gave up 5 bases and J gave up 8 bases; unmatched junction bases: 12. In germline, CDR1 is SGHAT, CDR2 FQNNGV. This CDR3 region has 17 residues.

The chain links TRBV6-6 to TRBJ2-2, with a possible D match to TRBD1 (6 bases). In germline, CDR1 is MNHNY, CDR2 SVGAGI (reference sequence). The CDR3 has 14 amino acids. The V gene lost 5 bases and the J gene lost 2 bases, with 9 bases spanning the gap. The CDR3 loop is CASSKGTNTGELFF. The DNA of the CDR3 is TGTGCCAGCAGTAAAGGGACAAACACCGGGGAGCTGTTTTTT.

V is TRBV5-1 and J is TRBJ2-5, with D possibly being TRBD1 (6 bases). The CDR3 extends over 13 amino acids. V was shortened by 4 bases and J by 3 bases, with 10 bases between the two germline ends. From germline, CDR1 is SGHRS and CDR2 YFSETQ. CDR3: CASSIGTKETQYF. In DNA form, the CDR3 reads TGCGCCAGCAGCATAGGGACAAAAGAGACCCAGTACTTC. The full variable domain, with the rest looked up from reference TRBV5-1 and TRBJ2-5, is KAGVTQTPRYLIKTRGQQVTLSCSPISGHRSVSWYQQTPGQGLQFLFEYFSETQRNKGNFPGRFSGRQFSNSRSEMNVSTLELGDSALYLCASSIGTKETQYFGPGTRLLVL.

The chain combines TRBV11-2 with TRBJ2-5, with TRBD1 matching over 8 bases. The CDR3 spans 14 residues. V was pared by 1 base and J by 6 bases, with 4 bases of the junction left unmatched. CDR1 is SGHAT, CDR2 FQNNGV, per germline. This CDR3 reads CASSLGQGIQTQYF. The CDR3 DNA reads TGTGCCAGCAGCTTAGGACAGGGGATACAGACCCAGTACTTC.

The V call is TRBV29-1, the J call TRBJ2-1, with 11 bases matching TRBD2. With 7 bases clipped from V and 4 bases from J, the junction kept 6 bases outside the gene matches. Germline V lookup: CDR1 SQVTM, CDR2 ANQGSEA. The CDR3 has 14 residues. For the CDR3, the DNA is TGCAGCGCAGGGACTAGCGGATTATACAATGAGCAGTTCTTC. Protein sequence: CSAGTSGLYNEQFF.

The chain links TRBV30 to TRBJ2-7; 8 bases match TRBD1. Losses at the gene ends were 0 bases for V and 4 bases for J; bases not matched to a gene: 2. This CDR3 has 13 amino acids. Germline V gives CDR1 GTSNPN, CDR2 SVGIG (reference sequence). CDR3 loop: CAWSVGDRYEQYF. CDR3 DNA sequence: TGTGCCTGGAGTGTAGGGGACAGGTACGAGCAGTACTTC.

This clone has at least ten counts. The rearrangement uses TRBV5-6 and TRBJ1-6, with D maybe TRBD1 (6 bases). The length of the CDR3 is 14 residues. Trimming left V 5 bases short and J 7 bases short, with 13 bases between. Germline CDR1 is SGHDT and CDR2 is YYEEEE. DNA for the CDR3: TGTGCCAGCAGAAACAGGGCTTCGAATTCACCCCTCCACTTT. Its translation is CASRNRASNSPLHF.

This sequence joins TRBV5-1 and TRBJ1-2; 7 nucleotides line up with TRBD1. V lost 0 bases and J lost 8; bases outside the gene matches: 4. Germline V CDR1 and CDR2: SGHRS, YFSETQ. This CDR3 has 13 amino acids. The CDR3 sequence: CASSLGGGLGYTF. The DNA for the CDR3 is TGCGCCAGCAGCTTGGGAGGGGGCTTGGGCTACACCTTC.

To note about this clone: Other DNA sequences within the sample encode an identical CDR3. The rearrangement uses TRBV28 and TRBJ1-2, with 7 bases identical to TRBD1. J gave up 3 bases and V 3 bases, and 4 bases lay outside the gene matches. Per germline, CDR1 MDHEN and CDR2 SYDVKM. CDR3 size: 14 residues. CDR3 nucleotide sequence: TGTGCCAGCAGTTTGGCTGACAGGGACTATGGCTACACCTTC. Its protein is CASSLADRDYGYTF.

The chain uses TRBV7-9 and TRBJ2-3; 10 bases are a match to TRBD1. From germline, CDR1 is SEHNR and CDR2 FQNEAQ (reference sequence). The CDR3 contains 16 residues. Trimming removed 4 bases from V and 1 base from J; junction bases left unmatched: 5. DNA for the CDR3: TGTGCCAGCAGCTCGACAGGGGGCGGACGCACAGATACGCAGTATTTT. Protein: CASSSTGGGRTDTQYF.

Here the CDR3 reads CASSLRRGAAGVYNEQFF. CDR3 bases: TGTGCCAGCAGTCTAAGAAGGGGCGCAGCGGGGGTTTACAATGAGCAGTTCTTC. The chain carries TRBV6-2 or TRBV6-3 and TRBJ2-1; TRBD2 matches 8 bases. Germline V lookup: CDR1 MNHEY, CDR2 SVGEGT. The CDR3 loop spans 18 amino acids. The ends lost 5 bases at V and 4 bases at J; junction bases unmatched: 16.

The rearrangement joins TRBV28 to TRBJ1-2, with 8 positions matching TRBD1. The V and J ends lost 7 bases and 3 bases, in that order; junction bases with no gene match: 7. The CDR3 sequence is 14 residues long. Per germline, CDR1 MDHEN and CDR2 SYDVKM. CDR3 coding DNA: TGTGCCAGCATCCCCCAGGGGGCGCACTATGGCTACACCTTC. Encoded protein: CASIPQGAHYGYTF.

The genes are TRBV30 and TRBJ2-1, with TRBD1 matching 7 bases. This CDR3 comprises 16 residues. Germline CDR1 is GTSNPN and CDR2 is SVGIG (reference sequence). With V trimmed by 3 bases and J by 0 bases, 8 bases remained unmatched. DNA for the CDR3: TGTGCCTGGAGGAACAGGGGATTGGGCTCCTACAATGAGCAGTTCTTC. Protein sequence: CAWRNRGLGSYNEQFF.

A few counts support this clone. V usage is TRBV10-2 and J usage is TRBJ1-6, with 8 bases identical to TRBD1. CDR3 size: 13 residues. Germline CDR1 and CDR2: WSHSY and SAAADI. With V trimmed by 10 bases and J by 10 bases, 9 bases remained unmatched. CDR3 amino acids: CATRTGPESPLHF. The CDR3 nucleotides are TGCGCCACCCGGACAGGGCCGGAGTCACCCCTCCACTTT.

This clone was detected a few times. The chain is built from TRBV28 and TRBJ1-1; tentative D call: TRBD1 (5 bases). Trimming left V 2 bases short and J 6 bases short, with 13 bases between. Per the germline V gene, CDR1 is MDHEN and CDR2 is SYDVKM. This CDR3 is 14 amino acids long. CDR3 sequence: CASSLGHHRPEAFF. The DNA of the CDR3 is TGTGCCAGCAGTTTAGGACACCATCGCCCTGAAGCTTTCTTT.

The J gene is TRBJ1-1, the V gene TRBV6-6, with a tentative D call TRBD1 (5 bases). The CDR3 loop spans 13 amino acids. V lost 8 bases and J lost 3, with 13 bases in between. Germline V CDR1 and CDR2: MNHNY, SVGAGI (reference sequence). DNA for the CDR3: TGTGCCAGCTCTCAGGAGGGGTACACTGAAGCTTTCTTT. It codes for CASSQEGYTEAFF.

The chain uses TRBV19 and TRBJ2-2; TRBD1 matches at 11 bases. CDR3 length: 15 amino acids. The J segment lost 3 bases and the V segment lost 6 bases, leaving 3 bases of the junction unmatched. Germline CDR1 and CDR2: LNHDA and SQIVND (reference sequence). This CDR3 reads CASRRDRGDTGELFF. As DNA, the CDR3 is TGTGCCAGTAGACGGGACAGGGGGGACACCGGGGAGCTGTTTTTT. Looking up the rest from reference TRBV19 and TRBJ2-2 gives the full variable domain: DGGITQSPKYLFRKEGQNVTLSCEQNLNHDAMYWYRQDPGQGLRLIYYSQIVNDFQKGDIAEGYSVSREKKESFPLTVTSAQKNPTAFYLCASRRDRGDTGELFFGEGSRLTVL.

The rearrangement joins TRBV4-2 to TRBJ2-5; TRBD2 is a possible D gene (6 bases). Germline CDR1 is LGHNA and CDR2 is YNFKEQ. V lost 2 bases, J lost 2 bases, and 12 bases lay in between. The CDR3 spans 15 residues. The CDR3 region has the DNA TGTGCCAGCAGCCAAAGCGGGCAGTTACAAGAGACCCAGTACTTC. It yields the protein CASSQSGQLQETQYF.

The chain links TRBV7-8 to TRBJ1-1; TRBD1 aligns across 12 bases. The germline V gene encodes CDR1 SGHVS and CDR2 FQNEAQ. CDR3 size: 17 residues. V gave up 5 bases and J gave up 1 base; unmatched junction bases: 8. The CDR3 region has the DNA TGTGCCAGCAGCCAAGGGACAGGGGGCCCCAGGAACACTGAAGCTTTCTTT. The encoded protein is CASSQGTGGPRNTEAFF.